This TCR beta chain was found in a study of cytomegalovirus exposure and HLA in healthy donors. Primers: 60 Vbeta forward and 13 Jbeta reverse. Measured with immunoSEQ multiplex PCR; TCRdb has only the in-frame clones, and not every one. The sample has some 57,000 clones, more than 70% seen once. V gave up 3 bases and J gave up 5 bases, with 4 bases separating them. This CDR3 has 10 residues. The germline CDR1 and CDR2 sequences are GTSNPN and SVGIG (reference sequence). The V and J genes are TRBV30 and TRBJ1-1, with no clear D. Sequenced input: PBMCs. The TCR comes from a woman in her thirties in good health and CMV-seronegative. This chain's CDR3 is CAWSRTEAFF. CDR3 nucleotides: TGTGCCTGGAGCCGGACTGAAGCTTTCTTT.